These T cell receptor beta chains were read from a single sample in a study of blood T cell repertoires in COVID-19. Clones were read by immunoSEQ multiplex PCR, and TCRdb kept only the in-frame ones, dropping some. The sample shows roughly 94,000 clones, 70% to 85% of them seen only once. Material for sequencing was peripheral blood. The receptors come from a man in his fifties or sixties with acute or convalescent COVID-19. CDR3s include the opening cysteine and the closing phenylalanine or tryptophan. A D gene is named only where the DNA matches it firmly. Some rows have no size entry. The others give once, few or many, or a class for an expanded clone.

NA,TRBJ1-6,TRBV21-1,NA,CASGRQGNSYNSPLHF,TGTGCCAGCGGACGACAGGGCAACTCCTATAATTCACCCCTCCACTTT
TRBD1,TRBJ2-5,TRBV14,NA,CASSQLGQGKETQYF,TGTGCCAGCAGCCAATTAGGACAGGGGAAAGAGACCCAGTACTTC
TRBD1,TRBJ2-3,TRBV19,NA,CASSPDRVGTDTQYF,TGTGCCAGTAGCCCAGACAGGGTGGGAACAGATACGCAGTATTTT
TRBD2,TRBJ2-5,TRBV27,NA,CASSPGLDYVATQYF,TGTGCCAGCAGTCCCGGACTAGATTATGTAGCGACCCAGTACTTC
NA,TRBJ1-4,TRBV4-1,NA,CASSPPGVRTNEKLFF,TGCGCCAGCAGCCCTCCAGGGGTACGAACTAATGAAAAACTGTTTTTT
TRBD1,TRBJ1-1,TRBV11-2,few,CASSLGTGSSGAFF,TGTGCCAGCAGCCTGGGGACAGGGAGTAGTGGAGCTTTCTTT
NA,TRBJ1-1,TRBV27,NA,CASRRTGQNTEAFF,TGTGCCAGCAGAAGAACAGGACAGAACACTGAAGCTTTCTTT
TRBD1,TRBJ1-2,TRBV29-1,NA,CSAWDRLGYGYTF,TGCAGCGCCTGGGACAGGTTGGGCTATGGCTACACCTTC
TRBD1,TRBJ1-2,TRBV7-9,NA,CASSLSMGQGAGYTF,TGTGCCAGCAGCTTATCTATGGGACAGGGAGCTGGCTACACCTTC
TRBD1,TRBJ1-1,TRBV7-2,NA,CASSPGRQGSTEAFF,TGTGCCAGCAGCCCCGGGCGACAGGGTTCTACTGAAGCTTTCTTT
TRBD1,TRBJ2-5,TRBV3-1/TRBV3-2,NA,CASSQLQGEETQYF,TGTGCCAGCAGCCAACTACAGGGGGAGGAGACCCAGTACTTC
TRBD2,TRBJ2-5,TRBV11-1,NA,CASSPLPGTSKETQYF,TGTGCCAGCAGCCCTCTTCCCGGGACTAGTAAAGAGACCCAGTACTTC
NA,TRBJ1-5,TRBV30,NA,CAWSVRGVWPQHF,TGTGCCTGGAGTGTACGGGGGGTTTGGCCCCAGCATTTT
NA,TRBJ1-4,TRBV4-2,few,CASSQDFGVVF,TGTGCCAGCAGCCAAGATTTCGGTGTGGTTTTT
NA,TRBJ2-3,TRBV7-3,NA,CASSLQADTQYF,TGTGCCAGCAGCTTACAGGCAGATACGCAGTATTTT
TRBD2,TRBJ2-1,TRBV7-9,NA,CASSSIGVAGVYNEQFF,TGTGCCAGCAGCTCCATAGGGGTGGCGGGAGTCTACAATGAGCAGTTCTTC
TRBD1,TRBJ2-7,TRBV9,NA,CASSAGTGPYEQYF,TGTGCCAGCAGCGCCGGGACAGGACCCTACGAGCAGTACTTC
NA,TRBJ2-7,TRBV5-4,NA,CASSLVGTTYEQYF,TGTGCCAGCAGCTTGGTCGGTACCACCTACGAGCAGTACTTC
NA,TRBJ2-3,TRBV7-6,once,CASSLARGDTQYF,TGTGCCAGCAGCTTAGCACGGGGAGATACGCAGTATTTT
TRBD1,TRBJ1-1,TRBV6-6,NA,CASSTDRGNTEAFF,TGTGCCAGCAGCACGGACAGGGGGAACACTGAAGCTTTCTTT
NA,TRBJ2-2,TRBV27,NA,CASSLQYRKNTGELFF,TGTGCCAGCAGTTTACAGTACAGAAAGAACACCGGGGAGCTGTTTTTT
NA,TRBJ1-4,TRBV6-5,NA,CASSPRDSPNEKLFF,TGTGCCAGCAGTCCTCGGGACTCTCCTAATGAAAAACTGTTTTTT
NA,TRBJ1-2,TRBV5-1,NA,CASSHEAGTSKGYTF,TGCGCCAGCAGCCACGAAGCCGGGACATCTAAAGGCTACACCTTC
TRBD2,TRBJ2-1,TRBV11-2,NA,CASSFSSTSGGGNEQFF,TGTGCCAGCAGCTTTTCCAGTACTAGCGGGGGAGGGAATGAGCAGTTCTTC
NA,TRBJ2-2,TRBV7-2,NA,CASSPRYRGNTGELFF,TGTGCCAGCAGCCCCAGGTATAGGGGGAACACCGGGGAGCTGTTTTTT
NA,TRBJ1-6,TRBV7-2,once,CASSLGAASSYNSPLHF,TGTGCCAGCAGCTTAGGAGCGGCAAGCTCCTATAATTCACCCCTCCACTTT
NA,TRBJ1-5,TRBV7-2,NA,CASSPRPGNQPQHF,TGTGCCAGCAGCCCGCGGCCGGGCAATCAGCCCCAGCATTTT
NA,TRBJ1-5,TRBV6-1,NA,CASSEQRYQPQHF,TGTGCCAGCAGTGAACAGAGGTATCAGCCCCAGCATTTT
NA,TRBJ2-3,TRBV7-8,once,CASSLVGGGFDTQYF,TGTGCCAGCAGCTTGGTAGGGGGGGGATTTGATACGCAGTATTTT
NA,TRBJ2-5,TRBV7-9,NA,CASSPTGLQETQYF,TGTGCCAGCAGCCCCACAGGGCTCCAAGAGACCCAGTACTTC
NA,TRBJ1-5,TRBV28,NA,CASSLNSQPQHF,TGTGCCAGCAGTTTAAACAGTCAGCCCCAGCATTTT
NA,TRBJ1-3,TRBV28,NA,CASSTNDRSGNTIYF,TGTGCCAGCAGCACTAATGACAGGTCTGGAAACACCATATATTTT
TRBD1,TRBJ2-5,TRBV2,once,CASSLQGTGVETQYF,TGTGCCAGCAGTTTACAAGGGACAGGGGTAGAGACCCAGTACTTC
NA,TRBJ1-5,TRBV18,NA,CASSPDRNRGQPQHF,TGTGCCAGCTCACCTGACCGGAATAGGGGTCAGCCCCAGCATTTT
TRBD2,TRBJ2-3,TRBV4-1,NA,CASSQSGTSGSTDTQYF,TGCGCCAGCAGCCAATCCGGGACTAGCGGTAGCACAGATACGCAGTATTTT
NA,TRBJ1-1,TRBV5-5,NA,CASSLTVGGPTEAFF,TGTGCCAGCAGCTTGACCGTCGGGGGGCCAACTGAAGCTTTCTTT
NA,TRBJ2-5,TRBV28,NA,CASSLVATTETQYF,TGTGCCAGCTCCCTGGTAGCGACGACAGAGACCCAGTACTTC
NA,TRBJ1-1,TRBV7-9,NA,CASSPDWMNTEAFF,TGTGCCAGCAGCCCGGACTGGATGAACACTGAAGCTTTCTTT
NA,TRBJ2-2,TRBV6-2/TRBV6-3,NA,CASSPRVQRTGELFF,TGTGCCAGCAGCCCCCGGGTGCAACGCACCGGGGAGCTGTTTTTT
TRBD2,TRBJ2-7,TRBV30,once,CAWTRLAPTEQYF,TGTGCCTGGACCAGACTAGCTCCCACCGAGCAGTACTTC
NA,TRBJ2-1,TRBV28,NA,CASRNRAPNEQFF,TGTGCCAGCAGGAACAGGGCTCCCAATGAGCAGTTCTTC
TRBD1,TRBJ1-3,TRBV24-1,NA,CATSDSGGRNTIYF,TGTGCCACCAGTGATTCAGGGGGCAGAAACACCATATATTTT
NA,TRBJ1-5,TRBV24-1,NA,CATSPGDYQPQHF,TGTGCCACCAGCCCAGGGGATTATCAGCCCCAGCATTTT
NA,TRBJ2-3,TRBV4-1,NA,CASSQDRGTDTQYF,TGCGCCAGCAGCCAAGACCGGGGCACAGATACGCAGTATTTT
NA,TRBJ2-1,TRBV7-8,NA,CASSLQAGPSYNEQFF,TGTGCCAGCAGTCTACAGGCGGGGCCCTCCTACAATGAGCAGTTCTTC